These T cell receptor beta chains were read from a single sample in a study of shared clonotypes between healthy human individuals. Here immunoSEQ multiplex PCR was the method, and the copy in TCRdb shows in-frame clones only, minus some. Of 2 million to 2.5 million clones in the sample, under 97% were seen once. The sample was naive CD4+ T cells sorted from blood. All receptors come from a man aged 18-30 years in good health. CDR3s include the opening cysteine and the closing phenylalanine or tryptophan. Each record gives: CDR3 DNA, CDR3 protein, D gene, J gene, V gene, clone size. A D gene is named only where the DNA matches it firmly. A row's size may be missing; if present it is once, few, many or a size class.

TGCGCCAGCAGCTTGGGCCAGGGAACCTATGGCTACACCTTC,CASSLGQGTYGYTF,NA,TRBJ1-2,TRBV5-1,NA
TGTGCCAGCAGCTTAGCGACGGGACAGTTCCACTATGGCTACACCTTC,CASSLATGQFHYGYTF,TRBD1,TRBJ1-2,TRBV7-2,NA
TGCGCCAGCAGGTACTACGAGCAGTACTTC,CASRYYEQYF,NA,TRBJ2-7,TRBV10-1,few
TGTGCCAGCAGCTCTAGCGGGGGGGGAGATACGCAGTATTTT,CASSSSGGGDTQYF,TRBD2,TRBJ2-3,TRBV7-9,NA
TGTGCCAGACGGGAGTGCTACGAGCAGTACTTC,CARRECYEQYF,NA,TRBJ2-7,TRBV25-1,NA
TGCGCCAGCAGCCAAGTGGCGAGGGGGCCGGCTGGAAACACCATATATTTT,CASSQVARGPAGNTIYF,TRBD1,TRBJ1-3,TRBV4-1,once
TGTGCCAGCAGTGATGGTGGGCCCAGCACAGATACGCAGTATTTT,CASSDGGPSTDTQYF,NA,TRBJ2-3,TRBV2,once
TGCGCCAGCAGCCCGGCTTTGACACGAGCGAACACCGGGGAGCTGTTTTTT,CASSPALTRANTGELFF,NA,TRBJ2-2,TRBV5-1,NA
TGTGCCAGCAGCTTAGGGGTGGGTGTGTCCTACGAGCAGTACTTC,CASSLGVGVSYEQYF,NA,TRBJ2-7,TRBV7-9,NA
TGTGCCTGGGGCGGGACAGGGGACGGCTACACCTTC,CAWGGTGDGYTF,TRBD1,TRBJ1-2,TRBV30,NA
TGTGCCAGCAGTGCCCCGGGACTGAGGGGAGGTGAAAAACTGTTTTTT,CASSAPGLRGGEKLFF,NA,TRBJ1-4,TRBV6-1,NA
TGCGCCAGCAGCTTGGGAGGGACTTCCCTGAATGAGCAGTTCTTC,CASSLGGTSLNEQFF,NA,TRBJ2-1,TRBV5-1,once
TGTGCCAGCAGCCAGGCAGGGACGCCGAAGCAGTACTTC,CASSQAGTPKQYF,NA,TRBJ2-7,TRBV14,NA
TGTGCCAGCAGCGTAGATAAGGGAGGTGGCTACACCTTC,CASSVDKGGGYTF,NA,TRBJ1-2,TRBV9,NA
TGTGCCAGTAGTATAATCGGGGAGCTGTTTTTT,CASSIIGELFF,NA,TRBJ2-2,TRBV19,few
TGTGCCAGCAGGCGGACAGGGAAAGAGACCCAGTACTTC,CASRRTGKETQYF,TRBD1,TRBJ2-5,TRBV6-5,NA
TGTGCCAGCAGCCAAGATGGTTCCGGCGGGAGGGGGGAGACCCAGTACTTC,CASSQDGSGGRGETQYF,TRBD2,TRBJ2-5,TRBV4-2,few
TGTGCCAGCAGACTAGCAATCACCGGGGAGCTGTTTTTT,CASRLAITGELFF,NA,TRBJ2-2,TRBV6-5,NA
TGTGCCAGCAGTGAAGCATTGCGACGGAACACTGAAGCTTTCTTT,CASSEALRRNTEAFF,NA,TRBJ1-1,TRBV2,NA
TGTGCCAGCACTCGGGACCTTCAGAACACTGAAGCTTTCTTT,CASTRDLQNTEAFF,NA,TRBJ1-1,TRBV7-2,NA
TGTGCCAGCACTCTCCCCGGTTGGGATGCCGACACCGGGGAGCTGTTTTTT,CASTLPGWDADTGELFF,NA,TRBJ2-2,TRBV5-6,NA
TGTGCCAGTGGGGACAGGGAGAGACTGTGGACTGGAAACACCATATATTTT,CASGDRERLWTGNTIYF,TRBD1,TRBJ1-3,TRBV19,NA
TGCAGCGTTGCGGGAGGCCCTAACACCGGGGAGCTGTTTTTT,CSVAGGPNTGELFF,TRBD2,TRBJ2-2,TRBV29-1,NA
TGCGCCAGCCGGGGGACCGCTAGCGGAGGTAGTGAGCAGTTCTTC,CASRGTASGGSEQFF,TRBD2,TRBJ2-1,TRBV10-2,NA
TGCGCCAGCAGCTCCGGACAGGAATTCACAGATACGCAGTATTTT,CASSSGQEFTDTQYF,TRBD1,TRBJ2-3,TRBV5-1,once